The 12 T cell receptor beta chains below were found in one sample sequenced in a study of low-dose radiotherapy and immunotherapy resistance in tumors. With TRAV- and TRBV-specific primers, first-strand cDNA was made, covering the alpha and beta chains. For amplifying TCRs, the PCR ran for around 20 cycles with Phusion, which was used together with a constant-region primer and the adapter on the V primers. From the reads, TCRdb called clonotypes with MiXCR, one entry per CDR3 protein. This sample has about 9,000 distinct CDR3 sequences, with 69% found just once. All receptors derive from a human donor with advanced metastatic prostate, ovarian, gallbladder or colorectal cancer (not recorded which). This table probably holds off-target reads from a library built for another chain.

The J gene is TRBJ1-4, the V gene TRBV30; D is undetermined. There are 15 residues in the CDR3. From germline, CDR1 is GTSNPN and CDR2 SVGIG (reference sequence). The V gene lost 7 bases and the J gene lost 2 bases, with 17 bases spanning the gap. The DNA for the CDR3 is TGTGCCTCCAACAGAAACGGCGTCACTAATGAAAAACTGTTTTTT. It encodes CASNRNGVTNEKLFF.

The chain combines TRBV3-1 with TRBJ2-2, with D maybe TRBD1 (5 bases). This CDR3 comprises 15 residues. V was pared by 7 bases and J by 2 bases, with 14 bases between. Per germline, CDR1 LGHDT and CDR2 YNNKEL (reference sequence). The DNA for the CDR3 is TGTGCCAGCACTGGTGTGGGGCTAAACACCGGGGAGCTGTTTTTT. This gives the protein CASTGVGLNTGELFF.

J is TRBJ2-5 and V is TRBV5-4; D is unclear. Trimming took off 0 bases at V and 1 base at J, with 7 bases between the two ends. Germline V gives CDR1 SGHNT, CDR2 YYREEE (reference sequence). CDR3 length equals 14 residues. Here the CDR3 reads CASSLAQIQETQYF. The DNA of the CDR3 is TGTGCCAGCAGCTTGGCACAGATCCAAGAGACCCAGTACTTC. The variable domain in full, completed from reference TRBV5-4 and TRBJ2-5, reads ETGVTQSPTHLIKTRGQQVTLRCSSQSGHNTVSWYQQALGQGPQFIFQYYREEENGRGNFPPRFSGLQFPNYSSELNVNALELDDSALYLCASSLAQIQETQYFGPGTRLLVL.

The CDR3 region is CASSPQPQGPYEQYF. In nucleotides, the CDR3 is TGTGCCAGCAGCCCTCAACCACAGGGCCCCTACGAGCAGTACTTC. This chain connects TRBV12-3 or TRBV12-4 to TRBJ2-7; tentative D call: TRBD1 (6 bases). The ends were cut back, 6 bases at V and 2 bases at J, with 17 bases in the middle. This CDR3 region has 15 residues.

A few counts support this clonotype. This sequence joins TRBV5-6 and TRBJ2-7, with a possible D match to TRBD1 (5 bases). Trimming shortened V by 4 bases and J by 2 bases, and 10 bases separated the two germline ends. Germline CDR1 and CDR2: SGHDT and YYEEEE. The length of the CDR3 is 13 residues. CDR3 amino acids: CASSPLGPYEQYF. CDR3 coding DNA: TGTGCCAGCAGCCCTTTGGGGCCCTACGAGCAGTACTTC.

The CDR3 DNA is TGTGCCAGTAGTGCAGGACAGGGGGGGACGCAGCATTTT. It translates to CASSAGQGGTQHF. V gene TRBV19 combines with J gene TRBJ1-5, with TRBD1 matching 10 bases. Per the germline V gene, CDR1 is LNHDA and CDR2 is SQIVND (reference sequence). The CDR3 is made up of 13 amino acids. The V and J ends lost 5 bases and 13 bases, in that order; junction bases with no gene match: 8.

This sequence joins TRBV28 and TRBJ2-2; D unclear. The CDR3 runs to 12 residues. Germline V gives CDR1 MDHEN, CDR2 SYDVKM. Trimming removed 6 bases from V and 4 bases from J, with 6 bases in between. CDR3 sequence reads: CASSRPTGELFF. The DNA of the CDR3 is TGTGCCAGCAGCCGGCCCACCGGGGAGCTGTTTTTT.

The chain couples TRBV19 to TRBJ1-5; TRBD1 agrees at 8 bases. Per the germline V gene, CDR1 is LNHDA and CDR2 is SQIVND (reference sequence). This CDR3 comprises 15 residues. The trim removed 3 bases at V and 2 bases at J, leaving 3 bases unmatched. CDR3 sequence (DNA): TGTGCCAGTAGTATCCCAGGGGGCGGCAATCAGCCCCAGCATTTT. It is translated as CASSIPGGGNQPQHF.

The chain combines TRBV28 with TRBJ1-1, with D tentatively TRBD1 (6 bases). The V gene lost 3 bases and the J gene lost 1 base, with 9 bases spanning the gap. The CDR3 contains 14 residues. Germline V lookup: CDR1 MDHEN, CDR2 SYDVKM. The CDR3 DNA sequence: TGTGCCAGCAGTTTTTTCAGGGGGAACACTGAAGCTTTCTTT. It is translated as CASSFFRGNTEAFF.

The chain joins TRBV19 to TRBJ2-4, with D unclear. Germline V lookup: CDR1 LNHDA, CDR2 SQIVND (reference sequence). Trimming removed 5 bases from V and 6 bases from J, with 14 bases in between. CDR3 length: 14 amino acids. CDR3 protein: CASSDGRRGNIQYF. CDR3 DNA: TGTGCCAGTAGTGATGGGCGCCGTGGAAACATTCAGTACTTC.

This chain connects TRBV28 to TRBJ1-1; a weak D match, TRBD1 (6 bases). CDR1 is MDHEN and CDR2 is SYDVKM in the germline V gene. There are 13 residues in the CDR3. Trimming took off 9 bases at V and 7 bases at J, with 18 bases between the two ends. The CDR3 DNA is TGTGCCAGTAAGACAGGCTGGGAGAGTGAAGCTTTCTTT. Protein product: CASKTGWESEAFF.

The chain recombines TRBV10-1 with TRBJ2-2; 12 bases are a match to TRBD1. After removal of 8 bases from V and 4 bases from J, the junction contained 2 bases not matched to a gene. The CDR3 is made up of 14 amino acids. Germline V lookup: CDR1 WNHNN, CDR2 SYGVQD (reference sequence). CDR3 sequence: CASGTGGTTGELFF. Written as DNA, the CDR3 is TGCGCCAGCGGGACAGGGGGCACCACCGGGGAGCTGTTTTTT.